Below, 29 T cell receptor beta chains from the same sample are listed, as sequenced in a study of T cells in Graves' hyperthyroidism and ophthalmopathy. Amplification of TCR beta CDR3 regions used RNA as the template. The TCR CDR3 was amplified in a first-round RT-PCR using the HTBI primer set. TCRdb re-called the multiplex PCR reads with MiXCR, one entry per CDR3 protein. Of roughly 640,000 distinct CDR3 sequences listed, 16% are singletons. Source material: blood. The receptor set was obtained from a woman in her 40s with Graves' ophthalmopathy.

This clonotype has ten or more counts. V and J are TRBV20-1 and TRBJ1-4; no clear D. Germline V lookup: CDR1 DFQATT, CDR2 SNEGSKA (reference sequence). The V and J ends lost 3 bases and 5 bases respectively, with 16 bases between them. The CDR3 extends over 15 amino acids. The CDR3 bases are TGCAGTGCTAGTGTGACGGCCGGTTTAAATGAAAAACTGTTTTTT. It is translated as CSASVTAGLNEKLFF.

In this sample, this clonotype turned up many times. This chain connects TRBV28 to TRBJ2-3; D ambiguous. The V gene's germline CDR1 is MDHEN and CDR2 SYDVKM. With 1 base removed from V and 4 bases from J, the gap between germline ends came to 15 bases. The CDR3 covers 16 residues. The chain's CDR3 is CASSLLGLPDADTQYF. The CDR3 nucleotides read TGTGCCAGCAGTTTATTGGGGTTACCCGACGCAGATACGCAGTATTTT.

This clonotype was counted many times. V usage is TRBV20-1 and J usage is TRBJ2-7; D may be TRBD1 (6 bases). The CDR3 totals 12 residues. Germline V gene data show CDR1 as DFQATT and CDR2 as SNEGSKA (reference sequence). Trimming cost V 3 bases and J 6 bases, with 12 bases left between them. The CDR3 reads CSASTGWSEQYF. In nucleotides, the CDR3 is TGCAGTGCTAGCACAGGGTGGAGCGAGCAGTACTTC.

The chain links TRBV7-9 to TRBJ2-7; D unclear. This CDR3 comprises 13 residues. CDR1 is SEHNR, CDR2 FQNEAQ, per germline (reference sequence). With 4 bases removed from V and 2 bases from J, the gap between germline ends came to 9 bases. The CDR3 coding sequence is TGTGCCAGCAGCTCTCTACTCCCCTACGAGCAGTACTTC. Encoded protein: CASSSLLPYEQYF.

The chain carries TRBV6-5 and TRBJ2-5, with TRBD1 as a possible D gene (5 bases). The CDR3 consists of 13 residues. Germline V gives CDR1 MNHEY, CDR2 SVGAGI. The ends were cut back, 4 bases at V and 4 bases at J, with 10 bases in the middle. CDR3 loop: CASSFQGSETQYF. In DNA, the CDR3 is TGTGCCAGCAGTTTCCAGGGATCAGAGACCCAGTACTTC.

This clonotype was observed many times. The rearrangement uses TRBV30 and TRBJ1-3; 7 nucleotides line up with TRBD1. Trimming cost V 2 bases and J 1 base; bases outside gene matches: 5. CDR1 and CDR2 (germline): GTSNPN, SVGIG (reference sequence). This CDR3 has 15 amino acids. CDR3 coding DNA: TGTGCCTGGAGTATGACAGGGAGTTCTGGAAACACCATATATTTT. This translates into CAWSMTGSSGNTIYF.

This clonotype appeared many times. The chain combines TRBV14 with TRBJ2-7; weak D call: TRBD1 (5 bases). Trimming shortened V by 1 base and J by 5 bases, and 12 bases separated the two germline ends. The length of the CDR3 is 14 residues. In germline, CDR1 is SGHDN, CDR2 FVKESK. The chain's CDR3 is CASSQATGPDEQYF. In DNA form, the CDR3 reads TGTGCCAGCAGCCAAGCCACAGGACCCGACGAGCAGTACTTC.

In this sample, this clonotype turned up many times. V gene TRBV18 combines with J gene TRBJ2-1; TRBD1 might be the D (6 bases). The CDR3 totals 14 residues. The ends were cut back, 6 bases at V and 2 bases at J, with 11 bases in the middle. CDR1 and CDR2 from the germline V gene are KGHSH and LQKENI. For the CDR3, the DNA is TGTGCCAGCTCTCATGACAGGACCTACAATGAGCAGTTCTTC. As protein: CASSHDRTYNEQFF.

This clonotype was observed a handful of times. CDR3 amino acids: CASSPRAGGPLNEQFF. The CDR3 region has the DNA TGTGCCAGCAGCCCTAGGGCGGGGGGGCCTTTGAATGAGCAGTTCTTC. The chain couples TRBV7-9 to TRBJ2-1; 9 bases are shared with TRBD2. The CDR3 runs 16 residues. Germline loops: CDR1 SEHNR, CDR2 FQNEAQ (reference sequence). The J segment lost 7 bases and the V segment lost 5 bases, leaving 12 bases of the junction unmatched.

The chain links TRBV6-1 to TRBJ2-7; 12 bases match TRBD2. The CDR3 is 16 amino acids. Per germline, CDR1 MNHNS and CDR2 SASEGT. V lost 7 bases and J lost 3; bases outside the gene matches: 10. CDR3: CASTPRVGLAGYEQYF. CDR3 DNA: TGTGCCAGCACCCCAAGGGTGGGACTAGCGGGCTACGAGCAGTACTTC.

This chain connects TRBV9 to TRBJ2-3, with D hard to call. This CDR3 spans 14 amino acids. V was trimmed by 0 bases and J by 2 bases, leaving 7 bases between them. The germline V gene has CDR1 SGDLS and CDR2 YYNGEE. CDR3 sequence: CASSVGLYTDTQYF. The CDR3 nucleotides are TGTGCCAGCAGCGTAGGTTTGTACACAGATACGCAGTATTTT.

This clonotype was picked up a small number of times. The chain joins TRBV12-3 or TRBV12-4 to TRBJ2-3; no definite D call. V lost 7 bases, J lost 7 bases, and 9 bases lay in between. The CDR3 totals 11 residues. CDR3 DNA: TGTGCCAGCACCCCGGGCTATACGCAGTATTTT. Its translation: CASTPGYTQYF.

The chain combines TRBV20-1 with TRBJ2-7; D is possibly TRBD2 (5 bases). V was shortened by 5 bases and J by 6 bases, with 11 bases between the two germline ends. CDR1 is DFQATT, CDR2 SNEGSKA, per germline (reference sequence). This CDR3 has 11 amino acids. CDR3 amino acids: CSASEVFEQYF. The CDR3 DNA is TGCAGTGCTTCGGAGGTTTTCGAGCAGTACTTC.

CDR3 in DNA: TGCAGTGCTAGACGGGGAGACACTGAAGCTTTCTTT. This encodes CSARRGDTEAFF. The chain joins TRBV20-1 to TRBJ1-1; D is uncertain. The CDR3 length is 12 residues. Trimming took 2 bases from V and 3 from J, leaving 7 bases between them. From germline, CDR1 is DFQATT and CDR2 SNEGSKA (reference sequence).

This clonotype was observed many times. V usage is TRBV7-2 and J usage is TRBJ1-6; the D is unclear. V lost 0 bases and J 7 bases, leaving 4 bases between the germline ends. This CDR3 is built from 13 residues. Germline-derived CDR1 and CDR2 are SGHTA and FQGNSA. The CDR3 is CASSLAANSPLHF. The CDR3, as DNA: TGTGCCAGCAGCTTAGCGGCCAATTCACCCCTCCACTTT.

The table lists this clonotype with many counts. The rearrangement links TRBV2 to TRBJ2-3; D might be TRBD1 or TRBD2, each matching 5 bases. This CDR3 region has 15 residues. V shed 7 bases and J shed 3 bases, with 17 bases lying between them. Germline loops: CDR1 SNHLY, CDR2 FYNNEI. CDR3 sequence (DNA): TGTGCCAGCATCCGGGGCCAGTATGGTACAGATACGCAGTATTTT. Translated: CASIRGQYGTDTQYF.

This clonotype was detected a few times. The chain employs TRBV5-1 and TRBJ2-3, with 11 bases matching TRBD1. J was trimmed by 5 bases and V by 7 bases; bases with no gene match: 9. The CDR3 covers 15 residues. CDR1 is SGHRS and CDR2 is YFSETQ in the germline V gene. DNA of the CDR3: TGCGCCAGCCGTCCTGGACAGGGGGCAGGAGATACGCAGTATTTT. Its protein is CASRPGQGAGDTQYF.

At least ten counts were recorded for this clonotype. The CDR3 loop reads CASSYTTDRDGYTF. In DNA form, the CDR3 reads TGTGCCAGCAGTTACACGACGGACCGCGATGGCTACACCTTC. This rearrangement joins TRBV6-5 to TRBJ1-2; D ambiguous. Trimming took off 2 bases at V and 6 bases at J, with 13 bases between the two ends. CDR1 is MNHEY and CDR2 is SVGAGI in the germline V gene. The CDR3 spans 14 residues.

This clonotype came up many times. The chain recombines TRBV9 with TRBJ2-3, with TRBD2 as a possible D gene (6 bases). This CDR3 is 17 amino acids long. CDR1 and CDR2 from the germline V gene are SGDLS and YYNGEE. Trimming took off 0 bases at V and 4 bases at J, with 18 bases between the two ends. The chain's CDR3 is CASSVEEIAASADTQYF. CDR3 coding DNA: TGTGCCAGCAGCGTAGAGGAAATAGCGGCCTCGGCAGATACGCAGTATTTT.

This clonotype was detected only a few times. The gene calls are TRBV2 and TRBJ1-3; no clear D. The germline gives CDR1 SNHLY, CDR2 FYNNEI. This CDR3 comprises 13 residues. Trimming took 8 bases from V and 3 from J, leaving 11 bases between them. DNA for the CDR3: TGTGCCAGCCGCCAGGCCGATGGAAACACCATATATTTT. The encoded protein is CASRQADGNTIYF.

This clonotype was recorded many times. The chain links TRBV12-3 or TRBV12-4 to TRBJ1-1, with TRBD1 as a possible D gene (6 bases). V gave up 6 bases and J gave up 5 bases, with 10 bases separating them. This CDR3 has 12 amino acids. The CDR3: CASSKDRTEAFF. The DNA of the CDR3 is TGTGCCAGCAGCAAAGACAGGACTGAAGCTTTCTTT.

This clonotype has only a few counts. The chain employs TRBV18 and TRBJ2-7; TRBD1 agrees at 8 bases. Trimming cost V 8 bases and J 3 bases; bases outside gene matches: 9. From germline, CDR1 is KGHSH and CDR2 LQKENI. This CDR3 has 14 amino acids. The CDR3 bases are TGTGCCAGCACCCTAACGGGACAGGTCTACGAGCAGTACTTC. As protein: CASTLTGQVYEQYF.

This clonotype was detected a few times. A much larger clone differs from this one at a single base, so this may be a read error. The V and J genes are TRBV20-1 and TRBJ2-3; a possible D gene is TRBD2 (6 bases). The CDR3 runs 16 residues. V was shortened by 1 base and J by 1 base, with 15 bases between the two germline ends. Looked up from germline, CDR1 is DFQATT and CDR2 is SNEGSKA (reference sequence). CDR3 region: CSARALGTFGTDTQYF. The CDR3 DNA sequence: TGCAGTGCTAGAGCCCTCGGGACTTTTGGCACAGATACGCAGTATTTT.

This clonotype was seen repeatedly, ten times or more. The chain couples TRBV7-2 to TRBJ1-1; 7 bases align to TRBD1. This CDR3 has 13 amino acids. V dropped 6 bases and J dropped 12; count of bases not matched to a gene: 13. CDR1 is SGHTA and CDR2 is FQGNSA in the germline V gene. The CDR3 nucleotides are TGTGCCAGCAGGCGGACTGGGACAGACCCAACTTTCTTT. This sequence encodes CASRRTGTDPTFF.

V gene TRBV9 combines with J gene TRBJ2-2; 8 positions match TRBD2. This CDR3 has 16 amino acids. Germline assignment: CDR1 SGDLS and CDR2 YYNGEE. The trim removed 1 base at V and 4 bases at J, leaving 6 bases unmatched. Here the CDR3 reads CASSVLGTSFTGELFF. The CDR3 DNA sequence: TGTGCCAGCAGCGTATTGGGGACTAGTTTCACCGGGGAGCTGTTTTTT.

This clonotype was counted ten times or more. The chain carries TRBV28 and TRBJ2-1, with 11 positions matching TRBD2. Germline-derived CDR1 and CDR2 are MDHEN and SYDVKM. After removal of 7 bases from V and 8 bases from J, the junction contained 1 base not matched to a gene. CDR3 length: 12 amino acids. In DNA, the CDR3 is TGTGCCAGCAAGACTAGCGGGGATGAGCAGTTCTTC. It is translated as CASKTSGDEQFF.

This clonotype has more than one count but fewer than ten. This chain uses TRBV20-1 with TRBJ2-7, with a weak D call TRBD2 (5 bases). The germline CDR1 and CDR2 sequences are DFQATT and SNEGSKA (reference sequence). The CDR3 sequence is 12 residues long. Between the trimmed V and J ends, which lost 4 bases and 1 base, there was a span of 8 bases. CDR3 sequence: CSAIRGSYEQYF. The CDR3 DNA is TGCAGTGCTATTCGGGGTTCCTACGAGCAGTACTTC.

This clonotype was observed many times. This rearrangement joins TRBV28 to TRBJ1-5; maybe TRBD1 (5 bases). The germline V gene has CDR1 MDHEN and CDR2 SYDVKM. V gave up 6 bases and J gave up 3 bases, with 6 bases separating them. CDR3 length: 12 amino acids. The DNA of the CDR3 is TGTGCCAGCAGGGACACCAATCAGCCCCAGCATTTT. Its protein product is CASRDTNQPQHF. The whole variable domain, remainder taken from reference TRBV28 and TRBJ1-5, is DVKVTQSSRYLVKRTGEKVFLECVQDMDHENMFWYRQDPGLGLRLIYFSYDVKMKEKGDIPEGYSVSREKKERFSLILESASTNQTSMYLCASRDTNQPQHFGDGTRLSIL.

In its sample, this clonotype was seen a few times. The J gene is TRBJ2-1, the V gene TRBV9, with D perhaps TRBD1 or TRBD2 (6 bases each). The CDR3 covers 15 residues. Looked up from germline, CDR1 is SGDLS and CDR2 is YYNGEE. V lost 0 bases and J 10 bases, leaving 17 bases between the germline ends. The CDR3 region has the DNA TGTGCCAGCAGCGTAGTGGGACAAGGAGGGTTGGAGCAGTTCTTC. Protein sequence: CASSVVGQGGLEQFF.